Listed below are T cell receptor beta chains from one sample, sequenced in a study of blood T cell repertoires in COVID-19. Assay used: immunoSEQ multiplex PCR; TCRdb lists only in-frame clones, some missing. The data hold some 160,000 clones, with about 83% observed a single time. The sequenced material came from peripheral blood. The origin of the receptors is a human donor in a cohort sampled during active COVID-19. Each CDR3 is given with its conserved first and last residue. Each record gives: clone size, J gene, D gene, V gene, CDR3 length, CDR3 protein, CDR3 DNA. D genes are given only for firm matches. Not every row has a clone size; where given, it reads once, few, many or a size class.

clone size: .
J gene: TRBJ2-7
D gene: .
V gene: TRBV5-1
CDR3 length: 18
CDR3 protein: CASSLRGQGEAGVNEQYF
CDR3 DNA: TGCGCCAGCAGCTTGCGGGGACAGGGAGAAGCGGGAGTGAACGAGCAGTATTTC

clone size: .
J gene: TRBJ1-5
D gene: TRBD1
V gene: TRBV6-2/TRBV6-3
CDR3 length: 15
CDR3 protein: CASSYDRGGGQPQHF
CDR3 DNA: TGTGCCAGCAGTTACGACAGGGGAGGTGGGCAGCCCCAGCATTTT

clone size: once
J gene: TRBJ2-2
D gene: TRBD2
V gene: TRBV9
CDR3 length: 16
CDR3 protein: CASSVEGGRVTGELFF
CDR3 DNA: TGTGCCAGCAGCGTAGAAGGCGGGAGGGTCACCGGGGAGCTGTTTTTT

clone size: few
J gene: TRBJ2-7
D gene: TRBD2
V gene: TRBV4-2
CDR3 length: 16
CDR3 protein: CASSQVKGGGADEQYF
CDR3 DNA: TGTGCCAGCAGCCAAGTCAAAGGCGGGGGGGCCGACGAGCAGTACTTC

clone size: .
J gene: TRBJ2-7
D gene: TRBD1
V gene: TRBV9
CDR3 length: 12
CDR3 protein: CASSATGAEQYF
CDR3 DNA: TGTGCCAGCAGCGCGACAGGGGCCGAGCAGTACTTC

clone size: .
J gene: TRBJ1-1
D gene: TRBD1
V gene: TRBV5-4
CDR3 length: 15
CDR3 protein: CASSFRDRPGTEAFF
CDR3 DNA: TGTGCCAGCAGCTTCCGGGACAGGCCGGGCACTGAAGCTTTCTTT

clone size: .
J gene: TRBJ2-2
D gene: .
V gene: TRBV3-1/TRBV3-2
CDR3 length: 15
CDR3 protein: CASSPGASDTGELFF
CDR3 DNA: TGTGCCAGCAGCCCCGGGGCTAGCGACACCGGGGAGCTGTTTTTT

clone size: .
J gene: TRBJ1-2
D gene: .
V gene: TRBV6-5
CDR3 length: 14
CDR3 protein: CASSYSAVNYGYTF
CDR3 DNA: TGTGCCAGCAGTTACAGCGCGGTTAACTATGGCTACACCTTC

clone size: .
J gene: TRBJ2-1
D gene: TRBD2
V gene: TRBV27
CDR3 length: 15
CDR3 protein: CASSFLAGGYNEQFF
CDR3 DNA: TGTGCCAGCAGTTTCCTAGCGGGAGGCTACAATGAGCAGTTCTTC

clone size: few
J gene: TRBJ2-1
D gene: TRBD2
V gene: TRBV29-1
CDR3 length: 13
CDR3 protein: CSGGTSLYNEQFF
CDR3 DNA: TGCAGCGGCGGGACTAGCCTCTACAATGAGCAGTTCTTC

clone size: .
J gene: TRBJ2-3
D gene: TRBD1
V gene: TRBV5-3
CDR3 length: 16
CDR3 protein: CARSWRDRGYTDTQYF
CDR3 DNA: TGTGCCAGAAGCTGGAGGGACAGGGGGTACACAGATACGCAGTATTTT

clone size: .
J gene: TRBJ1-2
D gene: .
V gene: TRBV4-1
CDR3 length: 13
CDR3 protein: CASSQEGSYGYTF
CDR3 DNA: TGCGCCAGCAGCCAAGAGGGCAGCTATGGCTACACCTTC

clone size: once
J gene: TRBJ1-3
D gene: .
V gene: TRBV6-1
CDR3 length: 15
CDR3 protein: CASSELGGTGNTIYF
CDR3 DNA: TGTGCCAGCAGTGAATTGGGGGGGACTGGAAACACCATATATTTT

clone size: .
J gene: TRBJ2-3
D gene: TRBD2
V gene: TRBV18
CDR3 length: 16
CDR3 protein: CASSPFAGGGTDTQYF
CDR3 DNA: TGTGCCAGCTCACCATTCGCGGGAGGGGGCACAGATACGCAGTATTTT

clone size: .
J gene: TRBJ2-6
D gene: .
V gene: TRBV10-3
CDR3 length: 15
CDR3 protein: CAISEGQPGANVLTF
CDR3 DNA: TGTGCCATCAGTGAAGGACAGCCTGGGGCCAACGTCCTGACTTTC

clone size: few
J gene: TRBJ2-7
D gene: TRBD1
V gene: TRBV4-2
CDR3 length: 15
CDR3 protein: CASSQGTGGSYEQYF
CDR3 DNA: TGTGCCAGCAGCCAAGGGACAGGAGGCTCCTACGAGCAGTACTTC

clone size: .
J gene: TRBJ2-7
D gene: .
V gene: TRBV24-1
CDR3 length: 11
CDR3 protein: CATSFAGEQYF
CDR3 DNA: TGTGCCACCAGTTTCGCGGGCGAGCAGTACTTC

clone size: .
J gene: TRBJ2-7
D gene: TRBD1
V gene: TRBV19
CDR3 length: 14
CDR3 protein: CASRPGQGAFEQYF
CDR3 DNA: TGTGCCAGTAGACCGGGACAGGGGGCGTTCGAGCAGTACTTC

clone size: .
J gene: TRBJ1-4
D gene: TRBD1
V gene: TRBV15
CDR3 length: 18
CDR3 protein: CATSRPGTGGLINEKLFF
CDR3 DNA: TGTGCCACCAGCAGACCCGGGACAGGGGGACTCATTAATGAAAAACTGTTTTTT

clone size: .
J gene: TRBJ1-5
D gene: TRBD1
V gene: TRBV6-4
CDR3 length: 17
CDR3 protein: CASTRQGQQNSNQPQHF
CDR3 DNA: TGTGCCAGCACCAGACAGGGGCAGCAAAATAGCAATCAGCCCCAGCATTTT

clone size: .
J gene: TRBJ1-5
D gene: .
V gene: TRBV7-2
CDR3 length: 13
CDR3 protein: CASSLTVRQPQHF
CDR3 DNA: TGTGCCAGCAGCCTGACAGTCAGACAGCCCCAGCATTTT

clone size: .
J gene: TRBJ2-7
D gene: TRBD2
V gene: TRBV27
CDR3 length: 16
CDR3 protein: CASSLSSGRASYEQYF
CDR3 DNA: TGTGCCAGCAGTTTATCTTCCGGGAGGGCCTCCTACGAGCAGTACTTC

clone size: .
J gene: TRBJ1-5
D gene: TRBD1
V gene: TRBV5-1
CDR3 length: 15
CDR3 protein: CASSTGTGIGQPQHF
CDR3 DNA: TGCGCCAGCAGCACCGGGACAGGGATAGGTCAGCCCCAGCATTTT

clone size: .
J gene: TRBJ1-6
D gene: .
V gene: TRBV13
CDR3 length: 14
CDR3 protein: CASSLRGVNSPLHF
CDR3 DNA: TGTGCCAGCAGCCTTCGGGGGGTTAATTCACCCCTCCACTTT

clone size: .
J gene: TRBJ1-1
D gene: .
V gene: TRBV5-1
CDR3 length: 14
CDR3 protein: CASSLIPEGTEAFF
CDR3 DNA: TGCGCCAGCAGCTTGATCCCGGAGGGCACTGAAGCTTTCTTT

clone size: .
J gene: TRBJ1-2
D gene: TRBD1
V gene: TRBV3-1/TRBV3-2
CDR3 length: 14
CDR3 protein: CASSPTGPNYGYTF
CDR3 DNA: TGTGCCAGCAGCCCGACAGGGCCTAACTATGGCTACACCTTC

clone size: .
J gene: TRBJ2-5
D gene: TRBD1
V gene: TRBV2
CDR3 length: 15
CDR3 protein: CASSPTGVSQETQYF
CDR3 DNA: TGTGCCAGCAGTCCGACAGGGGTATCGCAAGAGACCCAGTACTTC

clone size: .
J gene: TRBJ2-7
D gene: TRBD1
V gene: TRBV4-2
CDR3 length: 15
CDR3 protein: CASSQGTGGSYEQYF
CDR3 DNA: TGTGCCAGCAGCCAAGGGACAGGGGGCTCCTACGAGCAGTACTTC

clone size: .
J gene: TRBJ2-7
D gene: .
V gene: TRBV5-1
CDR3 length: 18
CDR3 protein: CASSLGTGSGGGTYEQYF
CDR3 DNA: TGCGCCAGCAGCTTGGGAACAGGGAGCGGAGGAGGAACCTACGAGCAGTACTTC

clone size: .
J gene: TRBJ1-2
D gene: TRBD1
V gene: TRBV2
CDR3 length: 11
CDR3 protein: CASGTGVGYTF
CDR3 DNA: TGTGCCAGCGGGACAGGGGTTGGCTACACCTTC

clone size: .
J gene: TRBJ2-5
D gene: TRBD1
V gene: TRBV4-3
CDR3 length: 14
CDR3 protein: CASSLGQGRETQYF
CDR3 DNA: TGCGCCAGCAGCCTAGGACAGGGAAGGGAGACCCAGTACTTC

clone size: .
J gene: TRBJ1-1
D gene: .
V gene: TRBV23-1
CDR3 length: 15
CDR3 protein: CASRVGEGVNTEAFF
CDR3 DNA: TGCGCCAGCAGGGTTGGCGAGGGAGTGAACACTGAAGCTTTCTTT

clone size: .
J gene: TRBJ2-6
D gene: .
V gene: TRBV27
CDR3 length: 18
CDR3 protein: CASRGGGQYLSGANVLTF
CDR3 DNA: TGTGCCAGCAGGGGCGGTGGACAGTACCTCTCTGGGGCCAACGTCCTGACTTTC

clone size: .
J gene: TRBJ2-3
D gene: .
V gene: TRBV2
CDR3 length: 15
CDR3 protein: CASSAGTSPTDTQYF
CDR3 DNA: TGTGCCAGCAGTGCCGGGACATCCCCCACAGATACGCAGTATTTT

clone size: .
J gene: TRBJ2-7
D gene: .
V gene: TRBV7-2
CDR3 length: 13
CDR3 protein: CASSQSPSYEQYF
CDR3 DNA: TGTGCCAGCAGCCAATCCCCCTCCTACGAGCAGTACTTC

clone size: .
J gene: TRBJ1-6
D gene: .
V gene: TRBV28
CDR3 length: 15
CDR3 protein: CASTGRGGHLSPLHF
CDR3 DNA: TGTGCCAGCACGGGGCGGGGCGGCCACCTTTCACCCCTCCACTTT

clone size: .
J gene: TRBJ2-6
D gene: .
V gene: TRBV7-3
CDR3 length: 17
CDR3 protein: CASSLPPRLAGANVLTF
CDR3 DNA: TGTGCCAGCAGCCTCCCGCCCCGACTAGCTGGGGCCAACGTCCTGACTTTC

clone size: .
J gene: TRBJ2-3
D gene: TRBD2
V gene: TRBV5-4
CDR3 length: 15
CDR3 protein: CASSLGGLAGETQYF
CDR3 DNA: TGTGCCAGCAGCCTAGGGGGACTAGCGGGGGAAACGCAGTATTTT

clone size: .
J gene: TRBJ1-1
D gene: .
V gene: TRBV6-2/TRBV6-3
CDR3 length: 15
CDR3 protein: CASSSAGAQNTEAFF
CDR3 DNA: TGTGCCAGCAGTTCCGCAGGGGCTCAGAACACTGAAGCTTTCTTT

clone size: .
J gene: TRBJ1-2
D gene: .
V gene: TRBV4-1
CDR3 length: 15
CDR3 protein: CASSPQGAEGYGYTF
CDR3 DNA: TGCGCCAGCAGCCCACAGGGTGCCGAGGGATATGGCTACACCTTC

clone size: .
J gene: TRBJ1-4
D gene: .
V gene: TRBV13
CDR3 length: 14
CDR3 protein: CASSRGATNEKLFF
CDR3 DNA: TGTGCCAGCTCCCGGGGGGCAACTAATGAAAAACTGTTTTTT

clone size: .
J gene: TRBJ1-1
D gene: .
V gene: TRBV7-9
CDR3 length: 13
CDR3 protein: CASSLGGPAEAFF
CDR3 DNA: TGTGCCAGCAGCTTAGGGGGGCCGGCTGAAGCTTTCTTT

clone size: .
J gene: TRBJ2-7
D gene: TRBD1
V gene: TRBV27
CDR3 length: 14
CDR3 protein: CASSFGTGDYEQYF
CDR3 DNA: TGTGCCAGCAGTTTCGGGACAGGGGACTACGAGCAGTACTTC

clone size: .
J gene: TRBJ1-2
D gene: TRBD1
V gene: TRBV27
CDR3 length: 13
CDR3 protein: CASRLQGANGYTF
CDR3 DNA: TGTGCCAGCAGACTGCAGGGGGCGAATGGCTACACCTTC

clone size: few
J gene: TRBJ2-7
D gene: .
V gene: TRBV11-2
CDR3 length: 13
CDR3 protein: CASSPGTSYEQYF
CDR3 DNA: TGTGCCAGCAGCCCCGGGACTTCCTACGAGCAGTACTTC

clone size: once
J gene: TRBJ1-2
D gene: .
V gene: TRBV6-5
CDR3 length: 11
CDR3 protein: CASSQNYGYTF
CDR3 DNA: TGTGCCAGCAGTCAGAACTATGGCTACACCTTC

clone size: .
J gene: TRBJ2-2
D gene: TRBD2
V gene: TRBV9
CDR3 length: 16
CDR3 protein: CASSVDAGVNTGELFF
CDR3 DNA: TGTGCCAGCAGCGTAGATGCGGGGGTGAACACCGGGGAGCTGTTTTTT

clone size: .
J gene: TRBJ1-2
D gene: .
V gene: TRBV18
CDR3 length: 15
CDR3 protein: CASSPSAGGGYGYTF
CDR3 DNA: TGTGCCAGCTCACCATCTGCTGGGGGCGGCTATGGCTACACCTTC

clone size: .
J gene: TRBJ2-7
D gene: TRBD1
V gene: TRBV2
CDR3 length: 13
CDR3 protein: CASNPDRAYEQYF
CDR3 DNA: TGTGCCAGCAACCCGGACAGGGCCTACGAGCAGTACTTC

clone size: .
J gene: TRBJ2-6
D gene: .
V gene: TRBV18
CDR3 length: 18
CDR3 protein: CASSPSRSLSSGANVLTF
CDR3 DNA: TGTGCCAGCTCACCATCCCGGAGTCTCAGCTCTGGGGCCAACGTCCTGACTTTC

clone size: .
J gene: TRBJ1-3
D gene: .
V gene: TRBV6-2/TRBV6-3
CDR3 length: 16
CDR3 protein: CASSWGSYTSGNTIYF
CDR3 DNA: TGTGCCAGCAGTTGGGGCAGTTATACCTCTGGAAACACCATATATTTT

clone size: .
J gene: TRBJ2-1
D gene: TRBD1
V gene: TRBV9
CDR3 length: 15
CDR3 protein: CASSAGQGSYNEQFF
CDR3 DNA: TGTGCCAGCAGCGCCGGACAGGGTTCCTACAATGAGCAGTTCTTC

clone size: once
J gene: TRBJ1-5
D gene: .
V gene: TRBV5-7
CDR3 length: 15
CDR3 protein: CASMGQKYSNQPQHF
CDR3 DNA: TGTGCCAGCATGGGGCAGAAATATAGCAATCAGCCCCAGCATTTT

clone size: once
J gene: TRBJ2-7
D gene: TRBD1
V gene: TRBV27
CDR3 length: 15
CDR3 protein: CASSYGTGGRSEQYF
CDR3 DNA: TGTGCCAGCAGTTATGGGACAGGGGGAAGGAGCGAGCAGTACTTC